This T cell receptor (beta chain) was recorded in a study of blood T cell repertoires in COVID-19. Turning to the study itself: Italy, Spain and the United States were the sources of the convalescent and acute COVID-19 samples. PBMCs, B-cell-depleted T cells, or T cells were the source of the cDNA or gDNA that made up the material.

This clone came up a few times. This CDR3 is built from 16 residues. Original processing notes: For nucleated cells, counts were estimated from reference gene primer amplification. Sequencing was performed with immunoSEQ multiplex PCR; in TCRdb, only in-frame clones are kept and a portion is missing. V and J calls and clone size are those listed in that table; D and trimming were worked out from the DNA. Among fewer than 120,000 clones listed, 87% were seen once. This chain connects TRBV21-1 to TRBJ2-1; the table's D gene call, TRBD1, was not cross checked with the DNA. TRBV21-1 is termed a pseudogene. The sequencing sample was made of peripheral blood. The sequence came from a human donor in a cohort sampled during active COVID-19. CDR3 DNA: TGTGCCAGAGGGCACCGTTTGGCAGGGAATTACAATGAGCAGTTCTTC. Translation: CARGHRLAGNYNEQFF.